The present TCR beta chain was sequenced within a study of cytomegalovirus exposure and HLA in healthy donors. Study conclusions and caveats: Later analysis identified about 17,000 TCR beta sequences associated with HLA alleles, using a false discovery rate threshold of 0.05. It was reportedly the case that the classifier diagnosed cytomegalovirus status with high specificity and sensitivity.

Points on this clone: The antigen is undetermined.

The PCR employed 60 Vbeta primers together with 13 Jbeta primers. The method was immunoSEQ multiplex PCR; TCRdb's version includes in-frame clones alone and lacks a portion of them. The data contain 150,000 to 200,000 clones, approximately 80% of them singletons. Everyone who donated was a healthy bone marrow donor. When sampled, the donors appeared nominally healthy, though they likely had unrecorded immune exposures. With V trimmed by 5 bases and J by 1 base, 8 bases remained unmatched. CDR3 size: 16 residues. CDR1 is SEHNR and CDR2 is FQNEAQ in the germline V gene (reference sequence). This chain links TRBV7-9 with TRBJ2-3; 8 bases map to TRBD1. The source material was PBMCs. This clonotype was sampled from a woman between 50 and 59 years old in good health and CMV-seronegative. In nucleotides, the CDR3 is TGTGCCAGCAGCGCTACTGGACAGGGCCGCACAGATACGCAGTATTTT. This codes for CASSATGQGRTDTQYF.